This T cell receptor beta chain was profiled in a study of cytomegalovirus exposure and HLA in healthy donors. Concerning this clone: Its antigen is not known.

CDR1 and CDR2 from the germline V gene are SGHNT and YYREEE (reference sequence). V dropped 3 bases and J dropped 5; count of bases not matched to a gene: 4. CDR3 size: 13 residues. Study-level findings and limits: Differences between HLA loci emerged in a later analysis of TCR association rates, with DRB1 most and HLA-C fewest. A prior analysis recorded that most TCR beta V segments were productive about 90% or about 30% of the time. For cytomegalovirus status, the classifier reportedly gave diagnoses with high specificity and sensitivity. For most TCR sequences rarity was the rule, although some public TCRs occurred in many donors.

Researchers ran the PCR with 60 Vbeta and 13 Jbeta primers. Clones were read by immunoSEQ multiplex PCR, and TCRdb kept only the in-frame ones, dropping some. This sample has about 96,000 clones, with under 65% found just once. The specimen sequenced was PBMCs. The TCR sequence derives from a man aged 55 to 69 in good health and CMV-seronegative. The gene calls are TRBV5-4 and TRBJ2-5; 7 bases line up with TRBD1. For the CDR3, the DNA is TGTGCCAGCAGCTGGGACAGTCGGGAGACCCAGTACTTC. It is translated as CASSWDSRETQYF. The variable domain in full, completed from reference TRBV5-4 and TRBJ2-5, reads ETGVTQSPTHLIKTRGQQVTLRCSSQSGHNTVSWYQQALGQGPQFIFQYYREEENGRGNFPPRFSGLQFPNYSSELNVNALELDDSALYLCASSWDSRETQYFGPGTRLLVL.